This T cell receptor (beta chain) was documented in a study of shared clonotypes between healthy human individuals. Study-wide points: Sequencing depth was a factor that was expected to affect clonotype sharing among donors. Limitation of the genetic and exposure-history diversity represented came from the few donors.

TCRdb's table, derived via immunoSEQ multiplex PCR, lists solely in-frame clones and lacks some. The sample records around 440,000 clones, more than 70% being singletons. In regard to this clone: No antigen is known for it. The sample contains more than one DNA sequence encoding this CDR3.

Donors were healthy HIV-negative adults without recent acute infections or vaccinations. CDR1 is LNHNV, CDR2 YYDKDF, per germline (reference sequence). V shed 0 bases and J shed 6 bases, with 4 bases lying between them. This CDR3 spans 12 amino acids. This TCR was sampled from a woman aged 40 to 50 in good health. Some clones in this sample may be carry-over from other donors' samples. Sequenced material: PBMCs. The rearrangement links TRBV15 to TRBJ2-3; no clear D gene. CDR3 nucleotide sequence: TGTGCCACCAGCAGAGATCGCGATACGCAGTATTTT. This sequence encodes CATSRDRDTQYF.